Presented here are 22 T cell receptor beta chains from one specimen sequenced in a study of cytomegalovirus exposure and HLA in healthy donors. Primers: 60 Vbeta forward and 13 Jbeta reverse. Method: immunoSEQ multiplex PCR; TCRdb's copy keeps in-frame clones and lacks some. Here the sample spans 62,000 or so clones, about 87% being singletons. The sequencing input was PBMCs. The receptors stem from a man aged 18 to 29 in good health and CMV-seronegative.

The gene calls are TRBV10-2 and TRBJ1-1; D gene ambiguous. This CDR3 comprises 15 residues. Germline V gene data show CDR1 as WSHSY and CDR2 as SAAADI. V was trimmed by 5 bases and J by 0 bases, leaving 13 bases between them. The CDR3 nucleotides read TGCGCCAGCAGTACGACACTGGGCTTGAACACTGAAGCTTTCTTT. This codes for CASSTTLGLNTEAFF.

This chain connects TRBV9 to TRBJ2-3, with 9 nucleotides matching TRBD2. Germline CDR1 reads SGDLS; CDR2 reads YYNGEE. This CDR3 has 14 amino acids. Unmatched junction bases numbered 5, after V lost 6 bases and J lost 3 bases. The CDR3 DNA reads TGTGCCAGCACCGCTAGCGGGGATACAGATACGCAGTATTTT. Translating gives CASTASGDTDTQYF.

The rearrangement uses TRBV7-8 and TRBJ1-1; perhaps TRBD1 as D (5 bases). Trimming removed 5 bases at V and 7 bases at J, with 17 bases between. This CDR3 has 14 amino acids. Germline values: CDR1 SGHVS, CDR2 FQNEAQ. The CDR3 DNA sequence: TGTGCCAGCAGCAGCCCGGGGGGACCGAGTGAAGCTTTCTTT. Translation gives CASSSPGGPSEAFF.

This clone was picked up one time. J is TRBJ1-6 and V is TRBV28; perhaps TRBD1 as D (5 bases). The CDR3 covers 15 residues. V shed 4 bases and J shed 1 base, with 8 bases lying between them. Germline values: CDR1 MDHEN, CDR2 SYDVKM. The CDR3, as DNA: TGTGCCAGCAGTTACCGGGGGTCCTATAATTCACCCCTCCACTTT. Translating it yields CASSYRGSYNSPLHF.

This chain links TRBV10-2 with TRBJ1-5; 7 bases agree with TRBD1. This CDR3 has 14 residues. The germline gives CDR1 WSHSY, CDR2 SAAADI. Germline trimming cut 2 bases from V and 4 bases from J; bases unmatched to any gene: 2. CDR3 DNA: TGCGCCAGCAGTGAGCAACAGGGGAATCAGCCCCAGCATTTT. Translated, it gives CASSEQQGNQPQHF.

Here the CDR3 DNA reads TGTGCCAGCAGTTTCCGTTCGTCGGGCACTGAAGCTTTCTTT. This translates into CASSFRSSGTEAFF. This rearrangement joins TRBV6-5 to TRBJ1-1; D unclear. The CDR3 covers 14 residues. CDR1 and CDR2 (germline): MNHEY, SVGAGI. V was clipped by 4 bases and J by 4 bases, with 13 bases between them.

V usage is TRBV7-9 and J usage is TRBJ1-2; D remains ambiguous. V shed 7 bases and J shed 3 bases, with 12 bases lying between them. The V gene's germline CDR1 is SEHNR and CDR2 FQNEAQ (reference sequence). The CDR3 loop spans 13 amino acids. The CDR3 sequence: CASTTIPDYGYTF. The DNA of the CDR3 is TGTGCCAGCACCACAATCCCAGACTATGGCTACACCTTC.

The rearrangement joins TRBV5-6 to TRBJ2-2; unclear D gene. The CDR3 contains 13 residues. The V gene's germline CDR1 is SGHDT and CDR2 YYEEEE. Trimming pared 6 bases from V and 6 bases from J, leaving 12 bases between. The chain's CDR3 is CASTLPVAGELFF. Written as DNA, the CDR3 is TGTGCCAGCACCCTTCCGGTGGCCGGGGAGCTGTTTTTT.

This rearrangement joins TRBV7-2 to TRBJ1-5, with 7 bases fitting TRBD1. From germline, CDR1 is SGHTA and CDR2 FQGNSA. The J segment lost 9 bases and the V segment lost 4 bases, leaving 6 bases of the junction unmatched. There are 13 residues in the CDR3. CDR3 nucleotide sequence: TGTGCCAGCAGCTCGACGACAGGGCCGCCCCAGCATTTT. Protein sequence: CASSSTTGPPQHF.

The chain carries TRBV13 and TRBJ1-1; D gene uncertain. Germline V gene sequence: CDR1 PRHDT, CDR2 FYEKMQ (reference sequence). Trimming removed 3 bases at V and 0 bases at J, with 8 bases between. This CDR3 is built from 14 residues. CDR3 in amino acids: CASSFRDLNTEAFF. CDR3 DNA: TGTGCCAGCAGCTTCCGAGACTTGAACACTGAAGCTTTCTTT.

The J gene is TRBJ2-7, the V gene TRBV9; tentative D call: TRBD2 (7 bases). CDR3 length: 15 amino acids. V was trimmed by 0 bases and J by 6 bases, leaving 16 bases between them. The germline V gene encodes CDR1 SGDLS and CDR2 YYNGEE. The CDR3 spells CASSVGGGQGAEQYF. CDR3 DNA sequence: TGTGCCAGCAGCGTAGGGGGGGGGCAGGGTGCCGAGCAGTACTTC.

This sequence joins TRBV5-6 and TRBJ1-2, with unresolved D. This CDR3 region has 13 residues. Germline values: CDR1 SGHDT, CDR2 YYEEEE. The V gene lost 5 bases and the J gene lost 3 bases, with 11 bases spanning the gap. The chain's CDR3 is CASSGRTYYGYTF. In DNA form, the CDR3 reads TGTGCCAGCAGTGGGCGGACTTACTATGGCTACACCTTC.

DNA for the CDR3: TGTGCCAGCAGCGCCGGGACTAGCGGGGTCGATGAGCAGTTCTTC. Its translation: CASSAGTSGVDEQFF. The chain carries TRBV9 and TRBJ2-1, with TRBD2 identical over 13 bases. Germline CDR1 is SGDLS and CDR2 is YYNGEE. With V trimmed by 3 bases and J by 8 bases, 5 bases remained unmatched. This CDR3 region has 15 residues.

The V gene is TRBV19, the J gene TRBJ1-1; 10 bases align to TRBD1. CDR3 length: 16 amino acids. Trimming removed 4 bases from V and 0 bases from J; junction bases left unmatched: 5. CDR1 is LNHDA and CDR2 is SQIVND in the germline V gene (reference sequence). DNA of the CDR3: TGTGCCAGTAGTAAATACGGGACAGGGGTGAACACTGAAGCTTTCTTT. As protein: CASSKYGTGVNTEAFF.

A single count supports this clone. J is TRBJ1-1 and V is TRBV27; maybe TRBD1 (5 bases). V was trimmed by 3 bases and J by 7 bases, leaving 12 bases between them. This CDR3 contains 13 residues. Looked up from germline, CDR1 is MNHEY and CDR2 is SMNVEV (reference sequence). The CDR3 sequence: CASSLGPDLEAFF. The CDR3 bases are TGTGCCAGCAGTTTGGGGCCCGACCTTGAAGCTTTCTTT.

In its sample, this clone was seen once. V and J are TRBV28 and TRBJ1-2; D gene uncertain. Looked up from germline, CDR1 is MDHEN and CDR2 is SYDVKM. CDR3 length: 12 amino acids. V shed 5 bases and J shed 8 bases, with 12 bases lying between them. The CDR3 is CASSSLERGYTF. The CDR3 nucleotides read TGTGCCAGCAGTAGCCTAGAGAGGGGCTACACCTTC.

This chain connects TRBV7-9 to TRBJ1-6; D uncertain. The V end was cut by 5 bases, the J end by 9 bases, with 14 bases between. CDR1 is SEHNR, CDR2 FQNEAQ, per germline (reference sequence). CDR3 size: 14 residues. Here the CDR3 DNA reads TGTGCCAGCAGCGGTACACCTGAGGGTTCACCCCTCCACTTT. Its protein is CASSGTPEGSPLHF. Supplemented by reference TRBV7-9 and TRBJ1-6, the full variable domain reads DTGVSQNPRHKITKRGQNVTFRCDPISEHNRLYWYRQTLGQGPEFLTYFQNEAQLEKSRLLSDRFSAERPKGSFSTLEIQRTEQGDSAMYLCASSGTPEGSPLHFGNGTRLTVT.

The chain links TRBV28 to TRBJ2-3; 9 bases agree with TRBD2. Per the germline V gene, CDR1 is MDHEN and CDR2 is SYDVKM. J gave up 3 bases and V 3 bases, and 25 bases lay outside the gene matches. The CDR3 is made up of 22 amino acids. CDR3 loop: CASSFLTYLDRKSSGDTDTQYF. The CDR3 DNA is TGTGCCAGCAGTTTTCTTACCTACCTGGACAGGAAATCTAGCGGGGATACAGATACGCAGTATTTT.

This chain connects TRBV2 to TRBJ2-7, with D tentatively TRBD1 (6 bases). V was cut by 6 bases and J by 2 bases, with 14 bases left in between. This CDR3 comprises 14 residues. Germline lookup yields CDR1 SNHLY and CDR2 FYNNEI. The CDR3 loop is CASSHREGTYEQYF. CDR3 in DNA: TGTGCCAGCAGCCACAGGGAAGGCACCTACGAGCAGTACTTC.

The chain employs TRBV11-2 and TRBJ1-1, with 7 bases matching TRBD1. The V segment lost 5 bases and the J segment 6 bases; nucleotides outside the gene matches: 3. Germline values: CDR1 SGHAT, CDR2 FQNNGV. This CDR3 has 12 amino acids. CDR3 DNA: TGTGCCAGCAGCGCCGACAGGGCTGAAGCTTTCTTT. This gives the protein CASSADRAEAFF.

The CDR3 here is CASSPSTGSGANVLTF. DNA for the CDR3: TGCGCCAGCAGCCCCTCGACAGGGTCAGGGGCCAACGTCCTGACTTTC. The chain is built from TRBV4-1 and TRBJ2-6; 7 positions match TRBD1. The trim removed 4 bases at V and 4 bases at J, leaving 7 bases unmatched. The germline CDR1 and CDR2 sequences are MGHRA and YSYEKL. This CDR3 has 16 residues.

Details on this clone: Germline is not matched at one junction end, which may reflect a read error. The chain uses TRBV29-1 and TRBJ2-7; tentatively, D is TRBD2 (5 bases). CDR3 length: 13 residues. Germline CDR1 is SQVTM and CDR2 is ANQGSEA. CDR3 sequence (DNA): TGCAGCGTTAGGACTCCCGGAAGGGCTCTTATTCACTTC. It translates to CSVRTPGRALIHF.